The T cell receptor beta chain under discussion was sequenced for a study of T cell responses to AZD1222 COVID-19 vaccine (dated by TCRdb to the early 2020s). With regard to the full study: AZD1222 recipients whose second dose came at about 4 weeks and those whose second dose came at about 12 weeks were combined into one group, since spike-specific TCR depth and breadth did not differ between the two schedules. A total of over 230 trial participants underwent TCR sequencing, of whom some 210 received two doses of AZD1222 and some 26 received two doses of the MenACWY control vaccine. Trial participants were enrolled by age into subgroups of 18-55, 56-69 and 70-plus years, and about 150, 27 and 61 TCR-sequenced participants, respectively, were included in these subgroups.

Notes on this clone: Its antigen is currently not known. It has no much larger one-base neighbor in the sample; base qualities were not kept.

V ends up 2 bases short and J 7 bases short, with an unmatched junction base count of 4. The germline V gene gives CDR1 as KGHSH and CDR2 as LQKENI. Inclusive of the bounding cysteine and phenylalanine, the CDR3 is 15 residues long. Only CDR3 DNA is held: 45 bases, read in frame from base 1. The CDR3 regions of human TCRbeta chains were analyzed by immunosequencing. The study's processing was this. TCRs in the repertoires were compared against a reference library of SARS-CoV-2-specific TCRs that had been generated with the MIRA antigen-specificity platform. Breadth meant the fraction of unique TCRs that were SARS-CoV-2-associated, whereas depth meant the fraction of total T cells that were SARS-CoV-2-associated. Using the MIRA data, each spike-specific TCR was assigned both to the spike region to which the TCR was reactive and to a CD4 or CD8 class. Log10-transformed breadth and depth values were compared by one-way ANOVA with Sidak's multiple comparisons tests. Here the immuneACCESS table is served through TCRdb, limited to in-frame sequences with V and J called. Missing clones are a known gap in these copies; in checked studies unresolved V genes cover under half, and the rest lacks a known reason. That table furnishes V, J and clone size, whereas the DNA furnished D and trimming. This sample has some 120,000 clones in its table, and around 90% of those were observed once. The ten largest clones add up to 8% to 10% of the sample.

The time point label on this specimen signifies: baseline before first vaccination. Samples from vaccinated people were obtained from the UK trials COV001 and COV002, which included a single-blind randomized controlled phase 2/3 trial of AZD1222 (ChAdOx1 nCoV-19) in healthy adults. For TCRbeta chain sequencing, PBMC samples were collected from trial participants at day 0 and at day 28 after the second dose. On the study overall, not on this receptor specifically: Most participants were white British and females outnumbered males, and the authors suggested that clonal diversity may have been underestimated. Reportedly, almost half of the unique spike-specific TCRs recognized epitopes lying outside the regions that are mutated in the B.1.351 and B.1.1.7 variants. The 56-69-year group was small, and its depth increase did not reach significance, likely because of low power. Vaccine-associated CD4 TCRs spanned the whole spike protein, with dominant responses in regions 160-218 and 743-854. Spike-specific TCR breadth and depth rose significantly after two AZD1222 doses compared with day 0 and with MenACWY recipients. Because no day 14 peak-response samples were available, repertoires were characterized only after the peak T cell response. Conclusions about previously exposed vaccinees are limited, since just five to seven AZD1222 recipients were seropositive for SARS-CoV-2 at baseline.

The sequences come from peripheral blood, collected on day 0 of AZD1222 vaccination. The sequence was collected from an adult in good health. Rearrangement joined TRBV18 to TRBJ1-6; 8 of the junction bases match TRBD1. The CDR3 here reads CASSPSNRGNSPLHF. The DNA reads as follows: TGTGCCAGCTCACCATCGAACAGGGGGAATTCACCCCTCCACTTT.